The 8 T cell receptor beta chains listed next were all sequenced from one sample in a study of T cell responses to AZD1222 COVID-19 vaccine. This table comes from immunoSEQ multiplex PCR, and its TCRdb copy is limited to in-frame clones, with some not included. The data contain 150,000 to 200,000 clones, 80% to 95% of them singletons. The sample was peripheral blood, taken 28 days after the second AZD1222 dose. These receptors came from an adult who received the AZD1222 COVID-19 vaccine.

The chain is built from TRBV19 and TRBJ2-5, with D unclear. Looked up from germline, CDR1 is LNHDA and CDR2 is SQIVND (reference sequence). Trimming cost V 4 bases and J 3 bases, with 12 bases left between them. The CDR3 runs 14 residues. The CDR3 DNA reads TGTGCCAGTAGTACCGCACTGTTAAAAGAGACCCAGTACTTC. The encoded protein is CASSTALLKETQYF.

V gene TRBV18 combines with J gene TRBJ1-1; D ambiguous. With 6 bases removed from V and 1 base from J, the gap between germline ends came to 12 bases. This CDR3 is built from 14 residues. Per germline, CDR1 KGHSH and CDR2 LQKENI. For the CDR3, the DNA is TGTGCCAGCTCCCCGGGGTCCAGGAACACTGAAGCTTTCTTT. Amino acid sequence: CASSPGSRNTEAFF.

This clone was seen just once. The J gene is TRBJ2-5, the V gene TRBV5-6; D possibly corresponds to TRBD2 (6 bases). Per the germline V gene, CDR1 is SGHDT and CDR2 is YYEEEE. V was cut by 4 bases and J by 2 bases, with 15 bases left in between. This CDR3 region has 15 residues. In DNA, the CDR3 is TGTGCCAGCAGCAGGTTAGCGGACCAACAAGAGACCCAGTACTTC. The encoded protein is CASSRLADQQETQYF. Supplemented by reference TRBV5-6 and TRBJ2-5, the full variable domain reads DAGVTQSPTHLIKTRGQQVTLRCSPKSGHDTVSWYQQALGQGPQFIFQYYEEEERQRGNFPDRFSGHQFPNYSSELNVNALLLGDSALYLCASSRLADQQETQYFGPGTRLLVL.

This chain links TRBV5-1 with TRBJ1-1, with D possibly TRBD1 on 5 matching bases. In germline, CDR1 is SGHRS, CDR2 YFSETQ. The CDR3 has 15 amino acids. Trimming left V 4 bases short and J 0 bases short, with 13 bases between. CDR3 amino acids: CASSDRQRLNTEAFF. CDR3 coding DNA: TGCGCCAGCAGCGATCGACAGAGGTTGAACACTGAAGCTTTCTTT. The whole variable domain, filled in from reference TRBV5-1 and TRBJ1-1, reads KAGVTQTPRYLIKTRGQQVTLSCSPISGHRSVSWYQQTPGQGLQFLFEYFSETQRNKGNFPGRFSGRQFSNSRSEMNVSTLELGDSALYLCASSDRQRLNTEAFFGQGTRLTVV.

This chain joins TRBV5-6 and TRBJ2-3; TRBD1 matches 8 bases. Germline assignment: CDR1 SGHDT and CDR2 YYEEEE. The CDR3 is made up of 16 amino acids. V trimming: 4 bases; J trimming: 1 base; junction bases outside the gene matches: 8. The CDR3 nucleotides read TGTGCCAGCAGCCTGACAGGGGCCACCCGCACAGATACGCAGTATTTT. This gives the protein CASSLTGATRTDTQYF.

The chain combines TRBV27 with TRBJ1-4; D is perhaps TRBD1 (5 bases). The V end was cut by 5 bases, the J end by 0 bases, with 13 bases between. This CDR3 region has 16 residues. Germline-derived CDR1 and CDR2 are MNHEY and SMNVEV (reference sequence). The CDR3 region is CASSPRGFATNEKLFF. The CDR3 DNA sequence: TGTGCCAGCAGTCCTCGGGGGTTTGCAACTAATGAAAAACTGTTTTTT.

This chain uses TRBV11-1 with TRBJ2-3; 8 positions match TRBD2. The CDR3 loop spans 15 amino acids. The junction had 6 bases not matched to a gene; V was cut back by 5 bases and J by 2 bases. Germline CDR1 reads SGHAT; CDR2 reads FQDESV (reference sequence). The CDR3: CASSASGGPTDTQYF. In DNA form, the CDR3 reads TGTGCCAGCAGCGCCTCGGGGGGGCCCACAGATACGCAGTATTTT.

This chain connects TRBV27 to TRBJ1-1, with TRBD1 as a possible D gene (6 bases). The germline gives CDR1 MNHEY, CDR2 SMNVEV (reference sequence). CDR3 length equals 13 residues. Trimming took off 5 bases at V and 8 bases at J, with 15 bases between the two ends. Here the CDR3 DNA reads TGTGCCAGCAGTCCCAGGGGTTGGGTCGAAGCTTTCTTT. Its protein product is CASSPRGWVEAFF.